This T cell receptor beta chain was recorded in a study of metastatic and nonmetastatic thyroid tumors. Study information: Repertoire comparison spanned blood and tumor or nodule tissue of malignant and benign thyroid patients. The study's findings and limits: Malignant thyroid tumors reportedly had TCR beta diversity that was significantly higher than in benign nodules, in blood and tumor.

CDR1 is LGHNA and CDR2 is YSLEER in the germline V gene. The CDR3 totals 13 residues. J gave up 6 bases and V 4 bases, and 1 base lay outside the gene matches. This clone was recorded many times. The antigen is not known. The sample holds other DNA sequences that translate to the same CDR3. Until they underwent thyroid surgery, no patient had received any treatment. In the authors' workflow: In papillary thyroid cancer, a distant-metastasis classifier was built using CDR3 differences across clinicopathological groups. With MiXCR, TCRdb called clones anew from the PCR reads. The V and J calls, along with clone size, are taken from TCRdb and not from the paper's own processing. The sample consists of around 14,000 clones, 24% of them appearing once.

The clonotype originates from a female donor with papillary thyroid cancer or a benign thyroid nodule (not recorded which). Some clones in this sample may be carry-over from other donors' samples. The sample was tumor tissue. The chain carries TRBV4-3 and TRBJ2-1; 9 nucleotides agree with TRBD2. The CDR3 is CASSRSGSNEQFF. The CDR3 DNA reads TGCGCCAGCAGCCGTAGCGGGAGCAATGAGCAGTTCTTC.